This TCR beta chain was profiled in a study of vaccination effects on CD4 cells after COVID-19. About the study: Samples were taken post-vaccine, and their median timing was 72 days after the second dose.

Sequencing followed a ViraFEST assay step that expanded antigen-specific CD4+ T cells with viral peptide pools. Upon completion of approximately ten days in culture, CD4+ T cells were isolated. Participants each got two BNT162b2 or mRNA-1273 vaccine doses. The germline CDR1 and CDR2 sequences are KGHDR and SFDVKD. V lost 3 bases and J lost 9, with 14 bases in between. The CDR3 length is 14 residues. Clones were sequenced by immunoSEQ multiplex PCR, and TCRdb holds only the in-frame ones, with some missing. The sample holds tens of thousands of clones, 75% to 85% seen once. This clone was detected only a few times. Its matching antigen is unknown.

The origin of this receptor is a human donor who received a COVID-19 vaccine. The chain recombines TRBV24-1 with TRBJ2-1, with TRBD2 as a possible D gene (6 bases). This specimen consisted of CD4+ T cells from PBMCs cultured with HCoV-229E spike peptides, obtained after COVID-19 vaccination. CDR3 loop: CATSDRLGSSEQFF. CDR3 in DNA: TGTGCCACCAGTGATCGACTAGGATCAAGTGAGCAGTTCTTC.